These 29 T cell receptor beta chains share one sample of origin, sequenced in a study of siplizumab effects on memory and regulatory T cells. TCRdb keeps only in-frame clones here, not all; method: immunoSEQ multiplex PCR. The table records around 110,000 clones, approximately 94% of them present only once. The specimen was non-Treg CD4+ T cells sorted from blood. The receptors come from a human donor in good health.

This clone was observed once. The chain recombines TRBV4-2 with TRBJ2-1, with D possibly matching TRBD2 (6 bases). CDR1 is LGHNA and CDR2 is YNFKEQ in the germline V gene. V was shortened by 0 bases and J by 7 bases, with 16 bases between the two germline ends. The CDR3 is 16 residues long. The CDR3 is CASSQEVGGTRNEQFF. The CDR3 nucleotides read TGTGCCAGCAGCCAAGAAGTCGGCGGGACGAGAAATGAGCAGTTCTTC.

The CDR3 coding sequence is TGTGCCAGCAGAACCGGGACAGGGCTCACAGATACGCAGTATTTT. This sequence encodes CASRTGTGLTDTQYF. The V gene is TRBV2, the J gene TRBJ2-3, with 9 nucleotides matching TRBD1. The CDR3 spans 15 residues. Germline V lookup: CDR1 SNHLY, CDR2 FYNNEI. V lost 6 bases and J lost 2; bases outside the gene matches: 6.

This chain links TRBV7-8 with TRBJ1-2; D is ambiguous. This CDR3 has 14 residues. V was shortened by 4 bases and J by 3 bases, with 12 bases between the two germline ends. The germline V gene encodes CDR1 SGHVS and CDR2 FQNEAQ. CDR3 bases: TGTGCCAGCAGCTGGCGCCGGACGGACTATGGCTACACCTTC. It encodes CASSWRRTDYGYTF. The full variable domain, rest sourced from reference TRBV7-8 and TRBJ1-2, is GAGVSQSPRYKVAKRGQDVALRCDPISGHVSLFWYQQALGQGPEFLTYFQNEAQLDKSGLPSDRFFAERPEGSVSTLKIQRTQQEDSAVYLCASSWRRTDYGYTFGSGTRLTVV.

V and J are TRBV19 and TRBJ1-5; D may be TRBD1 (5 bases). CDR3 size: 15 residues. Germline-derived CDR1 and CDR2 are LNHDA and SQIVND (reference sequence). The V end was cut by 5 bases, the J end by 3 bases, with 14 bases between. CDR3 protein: CASSLKGTVNQPQHF. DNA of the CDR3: TGTGCCAGTAGTTTGAAGGGGACGGTCAATCAGCCCCAGCATTTT.

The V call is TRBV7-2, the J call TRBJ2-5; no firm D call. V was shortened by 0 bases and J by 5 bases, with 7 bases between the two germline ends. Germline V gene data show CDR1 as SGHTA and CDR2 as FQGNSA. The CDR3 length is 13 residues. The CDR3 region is CASSLALWETQYF. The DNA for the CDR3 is TGTGCCAGCAGCTTAGCGCTATGGGAGACCCAGTACTTC. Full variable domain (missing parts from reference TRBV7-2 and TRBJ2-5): GAGVSQSPSNKVTEKGKDVELRCDPISGHTALYWYRQSLGQGLEFLIYFQGNSAPDKSGLPSDRFSAERTGGSVSTLTIQRTQQEDSAVYLCASSLALWETQYFGPGTRLLVL.

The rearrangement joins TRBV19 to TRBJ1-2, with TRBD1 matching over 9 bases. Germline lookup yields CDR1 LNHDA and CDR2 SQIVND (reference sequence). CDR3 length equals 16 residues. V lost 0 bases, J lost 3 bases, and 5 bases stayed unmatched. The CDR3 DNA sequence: TGTGCCAGTAGTATAGACCGGACAGGGGTGGACTATGGCTACACCTTC. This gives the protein CASSIDRTGVDYGYTF.

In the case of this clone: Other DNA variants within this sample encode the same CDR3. CDR3 nucleotides: TGCGCCAGCAGCTTGGGGGGGTATAGCAATCAGCCCCAGCATTTT. Protein: CASSLGGYSNQPQHF. V is TRBV5-1 and J is TRBJ1-5, with D possibly TRBD1 on 5 matching bases. This CDR3 has 15 residues. Per germline, CDR1 SGHRS and CDR2 YFSETQ. V lost 0 bases to trimming and J lost 0 bases, with 7 bases between them.

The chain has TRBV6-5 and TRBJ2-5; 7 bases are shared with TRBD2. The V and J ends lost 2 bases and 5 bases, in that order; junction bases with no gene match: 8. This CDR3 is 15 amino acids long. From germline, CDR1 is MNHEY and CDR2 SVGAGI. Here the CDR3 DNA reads TGTGCCAGCAGTTACCGGGGACTAATTATGGAGACCCAGTACTTC. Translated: CASSYRGLIMETQYF.

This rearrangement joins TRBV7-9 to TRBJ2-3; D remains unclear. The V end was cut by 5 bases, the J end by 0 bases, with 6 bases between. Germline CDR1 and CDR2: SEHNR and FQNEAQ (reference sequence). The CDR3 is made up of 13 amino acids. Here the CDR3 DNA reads TGTGCCAGCAGCCCCGGGAGCACAGATACGCAGTATTTT. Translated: CASSPGSTDTQYF.

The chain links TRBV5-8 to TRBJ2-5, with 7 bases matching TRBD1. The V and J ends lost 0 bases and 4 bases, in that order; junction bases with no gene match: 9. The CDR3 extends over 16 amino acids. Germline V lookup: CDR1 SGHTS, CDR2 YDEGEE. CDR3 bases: TGTGCCAGCAGCTTGGGGGTGACAGGGAGCTTAGAGACCCAGTACTTC. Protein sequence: CASSLGVTGSLETQYF.

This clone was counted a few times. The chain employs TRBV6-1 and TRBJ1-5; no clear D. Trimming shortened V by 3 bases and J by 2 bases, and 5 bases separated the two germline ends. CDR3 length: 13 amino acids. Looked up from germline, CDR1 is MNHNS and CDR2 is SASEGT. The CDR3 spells CASSERGNQPQHF. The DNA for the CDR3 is TGTGCCAGCAGTGAGAGAGGCAATCAGCCCCAGCATTTT.

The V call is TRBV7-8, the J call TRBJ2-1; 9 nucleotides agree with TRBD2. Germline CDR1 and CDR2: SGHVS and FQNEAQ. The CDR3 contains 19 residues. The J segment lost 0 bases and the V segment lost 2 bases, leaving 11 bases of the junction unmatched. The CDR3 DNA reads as TGTGCCAGCAGCTTACCTAAACCTGATAGCGGGAGCTCCTACAATGAGCAGTTCTTC. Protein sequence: CASSLPKPDSGSSYNEQFF.

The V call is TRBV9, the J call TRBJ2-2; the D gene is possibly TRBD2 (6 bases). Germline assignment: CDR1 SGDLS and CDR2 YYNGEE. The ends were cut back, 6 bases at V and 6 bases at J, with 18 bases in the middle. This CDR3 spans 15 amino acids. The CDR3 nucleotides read TGTGCCAGCACCCCTCGGGGGTACGACGCCGGGGAGCTGTTTTTT. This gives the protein CASTPRGYDAGELFF.

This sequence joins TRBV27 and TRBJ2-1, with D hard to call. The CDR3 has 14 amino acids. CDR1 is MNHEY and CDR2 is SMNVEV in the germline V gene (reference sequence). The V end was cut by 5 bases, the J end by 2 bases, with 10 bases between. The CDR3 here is CASSLGVAYNEQFF. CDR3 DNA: TGTGCCAGCAGTCTTGGGGTAGCCTACAATGAGCAGTTCTTC.

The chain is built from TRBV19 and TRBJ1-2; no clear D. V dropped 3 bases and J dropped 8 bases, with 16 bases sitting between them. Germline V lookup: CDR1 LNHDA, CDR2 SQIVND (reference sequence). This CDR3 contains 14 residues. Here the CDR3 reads CASSMALTVEGYTF. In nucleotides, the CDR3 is TGTGCCAGTAGTATGGCCCTGACCGTCGAAGGCTACACCTTC. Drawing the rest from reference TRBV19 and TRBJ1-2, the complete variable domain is DGGITQSPKYLFRKEGQNVTLSCEQNLNHDAMYWYRQDPGQGLRLIYYSQIVNDFQKGDIAEGYSVSREKKESFPLTVTSAQKNPTAFYLCASSMALTVEGYTFGSGTRLTVV.

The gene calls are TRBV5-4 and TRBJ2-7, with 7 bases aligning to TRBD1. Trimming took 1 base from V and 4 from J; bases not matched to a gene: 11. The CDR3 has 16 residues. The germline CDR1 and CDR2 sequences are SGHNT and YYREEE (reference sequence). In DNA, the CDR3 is TGTGCCAGCAGCTTGAACTTCCTTACAGGGGAGTACGAGCAGTACTTC. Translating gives CASSLNFLTGEYEQYF.

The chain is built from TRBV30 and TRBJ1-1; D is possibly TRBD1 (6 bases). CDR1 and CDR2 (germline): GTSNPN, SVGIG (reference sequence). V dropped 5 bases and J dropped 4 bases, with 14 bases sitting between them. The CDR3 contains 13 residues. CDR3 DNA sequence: TGTGCCTGGGAACAGGGCTTTGGCACTGAAGCTTTCTTT. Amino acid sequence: CAWEQGFGTEAFF.

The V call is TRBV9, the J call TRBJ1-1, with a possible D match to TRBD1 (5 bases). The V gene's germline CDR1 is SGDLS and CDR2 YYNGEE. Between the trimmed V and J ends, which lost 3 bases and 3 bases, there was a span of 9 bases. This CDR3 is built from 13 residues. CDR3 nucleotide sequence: TGTGCCAGCAGCGGGGCAGGGCACACTGAAGCTTTCTTT. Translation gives CASSGAGHTEAFF. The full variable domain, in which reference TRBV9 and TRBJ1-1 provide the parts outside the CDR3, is DSGVTQTPKHLITATGQRVTLRCSPRSGDLSVYWYQQSLDQGLQFLIQYYNGEERAKGNILERFSAQQFPDLHSELNLSSLELGDSALYFCASSGAGHTEAFFGQGTRLTVV.

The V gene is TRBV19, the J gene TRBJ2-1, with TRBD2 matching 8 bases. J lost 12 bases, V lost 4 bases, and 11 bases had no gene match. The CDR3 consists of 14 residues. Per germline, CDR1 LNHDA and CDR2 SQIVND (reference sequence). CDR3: CASSTPVPAGGQFF. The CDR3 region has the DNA TGTGCCAGTAGTACACCCGTCCCGGCGGGAGGGCAGTTCTTC. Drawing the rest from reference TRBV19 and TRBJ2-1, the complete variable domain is DGGITQSPKYLFRKEGQNVTLSCEQNLNHDAMYWYRQDPGQGLRLIYYSQIVNDFQKGDIAEGYSVSREKKESFPLTVTSAQKNPTAFYLCASSTPVPAGGQFFGPGTRLTVL.

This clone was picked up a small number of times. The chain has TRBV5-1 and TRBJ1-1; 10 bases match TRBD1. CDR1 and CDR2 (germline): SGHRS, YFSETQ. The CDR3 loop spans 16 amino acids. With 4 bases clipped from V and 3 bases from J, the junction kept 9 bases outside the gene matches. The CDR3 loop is CASSPRTGGRDTEAFF. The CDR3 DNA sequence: TGCGCCAGCAGCCCTAGGACAGGGGGACGTGACACTGAAGCTTTCTTT.

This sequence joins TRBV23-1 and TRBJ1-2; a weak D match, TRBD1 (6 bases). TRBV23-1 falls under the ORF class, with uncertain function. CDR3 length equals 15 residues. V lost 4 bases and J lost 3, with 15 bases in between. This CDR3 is CASSPNRDTHYGYTF. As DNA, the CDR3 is TGCGCCAGCAGTCCCAACCGGGACACACACTATGGCTACACCTTC.

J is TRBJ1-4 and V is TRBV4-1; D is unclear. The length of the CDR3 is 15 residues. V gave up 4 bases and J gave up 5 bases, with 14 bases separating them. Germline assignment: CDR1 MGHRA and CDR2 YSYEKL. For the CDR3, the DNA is TGCGCCAGCAGCCCGTTGGAGCTAACCAATGAAAAACTGTTTTTT. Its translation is CASSPLELTNEKLFF.

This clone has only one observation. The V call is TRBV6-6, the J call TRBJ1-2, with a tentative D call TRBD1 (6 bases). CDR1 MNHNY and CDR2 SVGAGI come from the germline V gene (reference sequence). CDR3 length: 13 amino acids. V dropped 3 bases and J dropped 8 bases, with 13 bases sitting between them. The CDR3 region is CASSYHREEGYTF. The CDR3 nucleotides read TGTGCCAGCAGTTATCACAGGGAGGAAGGCTACACCTTC.

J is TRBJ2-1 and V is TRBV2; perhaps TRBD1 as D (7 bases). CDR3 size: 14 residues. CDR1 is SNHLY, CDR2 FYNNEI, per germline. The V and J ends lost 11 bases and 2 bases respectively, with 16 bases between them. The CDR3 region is CASLDREAYNEQFF. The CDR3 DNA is TGTGCCTCCCTAGACAGGGAGGCCTACAATGAGCAGTTCTTC. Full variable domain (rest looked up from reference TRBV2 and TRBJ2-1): EPEVTQTPSHQVTQMGQEVILRCVPISNHLYFYWYRQILGQKVEFLVSFYNNEISEKSEIFDDQFSVERPDGSNFTLKIRSTKLEDSAMYFCASLDREAYNEQFFGPGTRLTVL.

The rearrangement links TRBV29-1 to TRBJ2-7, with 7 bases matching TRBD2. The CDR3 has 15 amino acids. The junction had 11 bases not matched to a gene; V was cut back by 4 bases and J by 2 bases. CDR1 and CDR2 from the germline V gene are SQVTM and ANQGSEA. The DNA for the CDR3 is TGCAGCGTTGCCTTCGGTAGCGGGCGTACCTACGAGCAGTACTTC. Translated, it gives CSVAFGSGRTYEQYF.

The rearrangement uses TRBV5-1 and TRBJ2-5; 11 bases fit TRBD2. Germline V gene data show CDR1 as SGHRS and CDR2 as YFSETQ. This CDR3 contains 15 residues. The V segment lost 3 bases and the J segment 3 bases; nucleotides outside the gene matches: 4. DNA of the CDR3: TGCGCCAGCAGCTCGTCGGGACTAGCGGAAGAGACCCAGTACTTC. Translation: CASSSSGLAEETQYF. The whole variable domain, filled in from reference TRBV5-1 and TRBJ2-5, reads KAGVTQTPRYLIKTRGQQVTLSCSPISGHRSVSWYQQTPGQGLQFLFEYFSETQRNKGNFPGRFSGRQFSNSRSEMNVSTLELGDSALYLCASSSSGLAEETQYFGPGTRLLVL.

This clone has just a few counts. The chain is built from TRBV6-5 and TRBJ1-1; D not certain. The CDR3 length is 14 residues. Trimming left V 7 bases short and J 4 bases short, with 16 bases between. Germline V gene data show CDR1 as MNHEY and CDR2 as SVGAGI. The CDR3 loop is CASNRMTSGTEAFF. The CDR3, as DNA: TGTGCCAGCAACCGCATGACCTCAGGCACTGAAGCTTTCTTT.

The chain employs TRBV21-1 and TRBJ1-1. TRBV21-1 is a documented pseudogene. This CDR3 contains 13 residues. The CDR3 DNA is TGTGCCGTCCGGACTGCCTATTGGACTGAAGCTTTCTTT. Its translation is CAVRTAYWTEAFF.

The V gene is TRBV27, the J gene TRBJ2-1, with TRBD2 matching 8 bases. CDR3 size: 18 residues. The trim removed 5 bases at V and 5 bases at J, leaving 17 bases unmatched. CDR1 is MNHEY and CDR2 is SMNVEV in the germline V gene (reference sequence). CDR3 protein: CASSPLLGQREYHNEQFF. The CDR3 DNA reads TGTGCCAGCAGTCCACTACTGGGCCAGCGGGAGTACCACAATGAGCAGTTCTTC.